A single sample is the source of the 18 T cell receptor beta chains below, sequenced in a study of Graves' ophthalmopathy and Graves' hyperthyroidism. Researchers took RNA transcripts and amplified TCR beta CDR3 regions from them. The workflow started with a first-round RT-PCR run with HTBI primers and then moved on to a second-round multiplex PCR. MiXCR was run by TCRdb on the multiplex PCR reads, yielding one entry per CDR3 protein. Altogether 300,000 to 400,000 distinct CDR3 sequences are present, 17% being singletons, with the ten largest covering roughly an eighth. The specimen sequenced was peripheral blood. The receptors come from an adult man with Graves' ophthalmopathy.

This clonotype was picked up many times. The chain has TRBV5-8 and TRBJ2-5, with D possibly TRBD2 on 5 matching bases. This CDR3 region has 15 residues. The germline gives CDR1 SGHTS, CDR2 YDEGEE. V lost 0 bases and J lost 1, with 10 bases in between. The CDR3 DNA sequence: TGTGCCAGCAGCTTGGGCGGCGGGTTCCAAGAGACCCAGTACTTC. Its translation: CASSLGGGFQETQYF.

The J gene is TRBJ1-2, the V gene TRBV6-2 or TRBV6-3; 8 positions match TRBD1. The CDR3 spans 14 residues. The germline V gene encodes CDR1 MNHEY and CDR2 SVGEGT. The V and J ends lost 4 bases and 8 bases, in that order; junction bases with no gene match: 9. CDR3 region: CASSSRDRTFGYTF. The CDR3 nucleotides are TGTGCCAGCAGTTCCCGGGACAGGACCTTCGGCTACACCTTC.

This chain joins TRBV28 and TRBJ1-5; maybe TRBD1 (6 bases). CDR1 is MDHEN, CDR2 SYDVKM, per germline. With 5 bases removed from V and 7 bases from J, the gap between germline ends came to 18 bases. CDR3 length: 15 amino acids. This CDR3 is CASSLLGTPNQPQHF. The DNA of the CDR3 is TGTGCCAGCAGTCTGCTCGGGACACCTAACCAGCCCCAGCATTTT.

This clonotype appeared many times. The gene calls are TRBV7-9 and TRBJ2-7; D unclear. Germline-derived CDR1 and CDR2 are SEHNR and FQNEAQ (reference sequence). The CDR3 contains 12 residues. The ends were cut back, 3 bases at V and 3 bases at J, with 6 bases in the middle. The CDR3: CASSFDLYEQYF. CDR3 coding DNA: TGTGCCAGCAGCTTTGACCTCTACGAGCAGTACTTC.

In this sample, this clonotype turned up many times. CDR3 amino acids: CSAMGARGVLTGELFF. Here the CDR3 DNA reads TGCAGTGCTATGGGGGCACGTGGGGTACTCACCGGGGAGCTGTTTTTT. J is TRBJ2-2 and V is TRBV20-1; TRBD1 might be the D (6 bases). Germline assignment: CDR1 DFQATT and CDR2 SNEGSKA (reference sequence). CDR3 length: 16 residues. V was trimmed by 4 bases and J by 4 bases, leaving 19 bases between them.

This clonotype was observed a single time. The J gene is TRBJ1-6, the V gene TRBV12-3 or TRBV12-4; 10 nucleotides match TRBD1. V shed 5 bases and J 6 bases; nucleotides not matched to a gene: 10. This CDR3 contains 17 residues. CDR3 coding DNA: TGTGCCAGCAGTCTCTGGACAGGGGGGCCGCTTAATTCACCCCTCCACTTT. It yields the protein CASSLWTGGPLNSPLHF.

The rearrangement links TRBV19 to TRBJ1-1; D ambiguous. This CDR3 region has 13 residues. Germline V gene data show CDR1 as LNHDA and CDR2 as SQIVND (reference sequence). Trimming left V 3 bases short and J 8 bases short, with 13 bases between. In DNA form, the CDR3 reads TGTGCCAGTAGTATGAAGCAGTCTTTGGAAGCTTTCTTT. Its translation: CASSMKQSLEAFF.

Ten or more counts support this clonotype. The chain employs TRBV20-1 and TRBJ2-7; 8 nucleotides match TRBD1. J gave up 6 bases and V 0 bases, and 7 bases lay outside the gene matches. The germline V gene encodes CDR1 DFQATT and CDR2 SNEGSKA (reference sequence). The CDR3 sequence is 14 residues long. CDR3 sequence: CSAREADRESEQYF. The CDR3 DNA is TGCAGTGCTAGAGAGGCGGACAGGGAGTCCGAGCAGTACTTC.

This sequence joins TRBV11-2 and TRBJ2-7; a possible D gene is TRBD1 (5 bases). Trimming removed 5 bases at V and 6 bases at J, with 26 bases between. CDR1 and CDR2 (germline): SGHAT, FQNNGV. This CDR3 region has 17 residues. This CDR3 is CASSRHSTYTMGLEQYF. The CDR3 region has the DNA TGTGCCAGCAGCCGACACTCCACGTATACCATGGGGCTCGAGCAGTACTTC.

This clonotype was recorded many times. The chain combines TRBV6-4 with TRBJ2-7, with TRBD1 matching 7 bases. The V and J ends lost 5 bases and 2 bases, in that order; junction bases with no gene match: 12. CDR3 size: 16 residues. CDR1 is MRHNA and CDR2 is SNTAGT in the germline V gene. CDR3 region: CASSRARQGTTYEQYF. CDR3 bases: TGTGCCAGCAGTCGAGCACGACAGGGAACTACCTACGAGCAGTACTTC.

This clonotype appeared many times. This chain connects TRBV7-2 to TRBJ1-2; no clear D gene. The CDR3 runs 12 residues. Trimming cost V 4 bases and J 6 bases, with 9 bases left between them. Germline-derived CDR1 and CDR2 are SGHTA and FQGNSA. CDR3 DNA: TGTGCCAGCAGCTCCGGAGGGCATGGCTACACCTTC. As protein: CASSSGGHGYTF.

In its sample, this clonotype was seen many times. The chain has TRBV28 and TRBJ2-2; 10 nucleotides line up with TRBD1. Trimming cost V 6 bases and J 4 bases; bases outside gene matches: 8. Germline CDR1 is MDHEN and CDR2 is SYDVKM. The CDR3 spans 16 residues. CDR3 bases: TGTGCCAGCAGGGGGGACAGGGGATTCGGCACCGGGGAGCTGTTTTTT. Its translation is CASRGDRGFGTGELFF.

This clonotype was seen at least ten times. The rearrangement joins TRBV4-3 to TRBJ1-2; 10 bases align to TRBD1. Germline loops: CDR1 LGHNA, CDR2 YSLEER. V shed 3 bases and J 7 bases; nucleotides not matched to a gene: 8. CDR3 size: 15 residues. CDR3 in amino acids: CASSHSGTGAPGYTF. The CDR3 nucleotides are TGCGCCAGCAGCCACTCCGGGACAGGGGCCCCTGGCTACACCTTC.

This clonotype was counted ten times or more. V is TRBV24-1 and J is TRBJ2-6; D remains ambiguous. The CDR3 covers 14 residues. Germline V gene lookup returns CDR1 KGHDR and CDR2 SFDVKD. The V and J ends lost 1 base and 0 bases respectively, with 0 bases between them. The CDR3 protein is CATSDFSGANVLTF. The CDR3 DNA sequence: TGTGCCACCAGTGATTTCTCTGGGGCCAACGTCCTGACTTTC.

This clonotype was found many times. The rearrangement joins TRBV7-2 to TRBJ2-5; D call uncertain. The germline V gene has CDR1 SGHTA and CDR2 FQGNSA. CDR3 length equals 12 residues. V was clipped by 2 bases and J by 5 bases, with 6 bases between them. The CDR3 DNA reads as TGTGCCAGCAGCTTAAGCAGGGAGACCCAGTACTTC. Amino acid sequence: CASSLSRETQYF.

This clonotype was found many times. V is TRBV20-1 and J is TRBJ2-7, with D perhaps TRBD1 (6 bases). The CDR3 runs 14 residues. Germline CDR1 DFQATT, CDR2 SNEGSKA (reference sequence). The V and J ends lost 1 base and 4 bases respectively, with 14 bases between them. The CDR3 DNA follows: TGCAGTGCTAGAGGGTTACAACAGGGTTACGAGCAGTACTTC. It translates to CSARGLQQGYEQYF.

This clonotype appeared a few times. The chain couples TRBV19 to TRBJ2-2; 9 bases map to TRBD1. This CDR3 contains 16 residues. Germline V gives CDR1 LNHDA, CDR2 SQIVND (reference sequence). V was clipped by 7 bases and J by 2 bases; unmatched bases: 8. Here the CDR3 reads CASNPGQGFNTGELFF. For the CDR3, the DNA is TGTGCCAGTAACCCGGGACAGGGTTTTAACACCGGGGAGCTGTTTTTT.

This clonotype occurred many times. The V gene is TRBV7-6, the J gene TRBJ2-2; D is uncertain. The CDR3 consists of 18 residues. CDR1 SGHVS and CDR2 FNYEAQ come from the germline V gene. V was clipped by 2 bases and J by 3 bases, with 19 bases between them. The CDR3 bases are TGTGCCAGCAGCTTATCTTCGTCGTGGGCGTCGGACACCGGGGAGCTGTTTTTT. Its protein is CASSLSSSWASDTGELFF.